The 2 T cell receptor beta chains presented below share a single source sample, sequenced in a study of cytomegalovirus exposure and HLA in healthy donors. With 60 Vbeta and 13 Jbeta primers, the PCR was carried out. Sequenced by immunoSEQ multiplex PCR; TCRdb stores in-frame clones only, minus some. The repertoire holds tens of thousands of clones, with around 81% as singletons. The sample comprised PBMCs. The receptors stem from a man in his forties or fifties in good health and CMV-seronegative.

The rearrangement joins TRBV7-3 to TRBJ2-7, with 9 bases that match TRBD1. V lost 3 bases and J lost 1; bases outside the gene matches: 1. This CDR3 is 14 amino acids long. Germline-derived CDR1 and CDR2 are SGHTA and FQGTGA. The CDR3 bases are TGTGCCAGCAGCTTGGGGACAGGGTCCTACGAGCAGTACTTC. Translated: CASSLGTGSYEQYF.

This clone was recorded a few times. As DNA, the CDR3 is TGTGCCAGCAGTTACCTCGTTATCACAGGGGCCTATGGCTACACCTTC. This encodes CASSYLVITGAYGYTF. The chain is built from TRBV6-5 and TRBJ1-2; the match to TRBD1 covers 7 bases. Germline V gene sequence: CDR1 MNHEY, CDR2 SVGAGI. The V gene end was trimmed by 2 bases and the J gene end by 4 bases; junction bases not matched to a gene: 10. The CDR3 has 16 amino acids.